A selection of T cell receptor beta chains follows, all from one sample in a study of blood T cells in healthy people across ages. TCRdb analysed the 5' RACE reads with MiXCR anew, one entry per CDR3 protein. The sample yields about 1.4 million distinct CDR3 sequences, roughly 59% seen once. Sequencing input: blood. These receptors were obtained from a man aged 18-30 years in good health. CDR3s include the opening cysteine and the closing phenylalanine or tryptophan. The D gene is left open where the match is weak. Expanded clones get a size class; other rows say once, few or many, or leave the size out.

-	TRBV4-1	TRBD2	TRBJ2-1	TGCGCCAGCAGCCAAGATCTCCTAGCGGGGGGATTGGATGAGCAGTTCTTC	CASSQDLLAGGLDEQFF
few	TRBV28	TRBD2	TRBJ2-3	TGTGCCAGCACCCCACCGGGACTAGCGGGGGTAGATACGCAGTATTTT	CASTPPGLAGVDTQYF
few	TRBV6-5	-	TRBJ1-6	TGTGCCAGCAGTACCCGGGGTAATTCACCCCTCCACTTT	CASSTRGNSPLHF
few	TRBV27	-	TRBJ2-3	TGTGCCAGCAGTCCCCGTGGGCTACTTGACACAGATACGCAGTATTTT	CASSPRGLLDTDTQYF
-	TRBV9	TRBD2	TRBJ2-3	TGTGCCAGCAGCACTTGGGGGGGATTCACAGATACGCAGTATTTT	CASSTWGGFTDTQYF
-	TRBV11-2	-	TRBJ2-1	TGTGCCAGCAGCTTCGAGGGGCCCGGTGAGCAGTTCTTC	CASSFEGPGEQFF
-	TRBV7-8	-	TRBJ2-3	TGTGCCAGCCGCGTTAGTCCTTGGAAGTTAAGGCCAGGGCCCGGGGGCACAGATACGCAGTATTTT	CASRVSPWKLRPGPGGTDTQYF
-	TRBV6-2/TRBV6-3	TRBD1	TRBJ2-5	TGTGCCAGCAGTTACCCGCAGGGGGCTGGGTCAGAGACCCAGTACTTC	CASSYPQGAGSETQYF
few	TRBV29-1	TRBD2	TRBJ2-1	TGCAGCGTTGTACTAGCGGGTTTCAGTGAGCAGTTCTTC	CSVVLAGFSEQFF
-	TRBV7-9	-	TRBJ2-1	TGTGCCAGCAGCTTAGCGAGATTGTTAGGCCTCCGGACCCACAATGAGCAGTTCTTC	CASSLARLLGLRTHNEQFF
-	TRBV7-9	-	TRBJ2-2	TGTGCCAGCAGCTTCGGGTTTGGCCAGGGAGGAACCGGGGAGCTGTTTTTT	CASSFGFGQGGTGELFF
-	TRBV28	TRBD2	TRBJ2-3	TGTGCCAGCATAAGTCTAGCGGGGCGGGGCACAGATACGCAGTATTTT	CASISLAGRGTDTQYF
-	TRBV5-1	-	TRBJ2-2	TGCGCCAGCAGCACAACCCCGGCTCCCGGGGAGCTGTTTTTT	CASSTTPAPGELFF
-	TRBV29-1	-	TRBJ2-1	TGCAGCGGTCTGTACAATGAGCAGTTCTTC	CSGLYNEQFF
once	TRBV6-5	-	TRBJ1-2	TGTGCCAGCAGTTACTCGCGCAGGTTATATGGCTACACCTTC	CASSYSRRLYGYTF
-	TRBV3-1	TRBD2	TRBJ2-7	TGTGCCAGCAGCCACGGGACTAGCCAATACGAGCAGTACTTC	CASSHGTSQYEQYF
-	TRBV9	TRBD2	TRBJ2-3	TGTGCCAGCAGCCCAAATAGCGGGGGGTCCACAGATACGCAGTATTTT	CASSPNSGGSTDTQYF
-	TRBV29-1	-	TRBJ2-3	TGCAGCGTTGAAGTCCGCTTCCGCCCGGGCCGGGGTTGGACAGATACGCAGTATTTT	CSVEVRFRPGRGWTDTQYF
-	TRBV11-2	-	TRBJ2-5	TGTGCCAGCAGCTTAGATGCGAAGACCCAGTACTTC	CASSLDAKTQYF
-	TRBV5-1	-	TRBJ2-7	TGCGCCAGCAGGGGCAATGGACACTTCTCCTACGAGCAGTACTTC	CASRGNGHFSYEQYF
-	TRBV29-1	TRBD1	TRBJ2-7	TGCAGCGTTGAGGACAGGGCTACCTACGAGCAGTACTTC	CSVEDRATYEQYF
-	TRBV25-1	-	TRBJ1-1	TGTGCCAGCATATTTAGCACTGAAGCTTTCTTT	CASIFSTEAFF
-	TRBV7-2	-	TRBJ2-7	TGTGCCAGCAGCTTACTCCCTAGGGGTATCTACGAGCAGTACTTC	CASSLLPRGIYEQYF
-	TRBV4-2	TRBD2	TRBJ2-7	TGTGCCAGCAGCCAAGAGGTTTGGGCACTAGCGGGCTCCTACGAGCAGTACTTC	CASSQEVWALAGSYEQYF
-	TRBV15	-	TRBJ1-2	TGTGCCACCAGCAGATCCCCGGGGTGGGGGGCTCGGGGCTACACCTTC	CATSRSPGWGARGYTF
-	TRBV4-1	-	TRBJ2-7	TGCGCCAGCAGGATAATGGGGCGGGGATCCTACGAGCAGTACTTC	CASRIMGRGSYEQYF